The 9 T cell receptor beta chains presented below share a single source sample, sequenced in a study of CD4+ T cells in melanoma. TCRdb's table, derived via immunoSEQ multiplex PCR, lists solely in-frame clones and lacks some. The table lists thousands of clones, 60% to 85% of them singletons. The specimen sequenced was cells from a culture (not recorded whether cultured in vitro). These receptors all come from a human donor with melanoma.

The gene calls are TRBV6-1 and TRBJ1-2, with 7 bases that match TRBD1. CDR1 and CDR2 (germline): MNHNS, SASEGT. The V and J ends lost 4 bases and 4 bases, in that order; junction bases with no gene match: 0. There are 12 residues in the CDR3. This CDR3 reads CASSGQGYGYTF. CDR3 in DNA: TGTGCCAGCAGTGGACAGGGCTATGGCTACACCTTC.

The J gene is TRBJ2-5, the V gene TRBV18; 7 bases line up with TRBD2. There are 14 residues in the CDR3. The ends lost 0 bases at V and 7 bases at J; junction bases unmatched: 5. Germline CDR1 is KGHSH and CDR2 is LQKENI. CDR3 residues: CASSPPVTSRTQYF. The CDR3 DNA sequence: TGTGCCAGCTCACCACCAGTGACTAGCAGGACCCAGTACTTC.

The rearrangement joins TRBV2 to TRBJ1-2; D perhaps matches TRBD1 (6 bases). This CDR3 contains 15 residues. Trimming stripped 0 bases from V and 4 bases from J, with 12 bases between. Per the germline V gene, CDR1 is SNHLY and CDR2 is FYNNEI. CDR3 in amino acids: CASSEAGTGSYGYTF. CDR3 in DNA: TGTGCCAGCAGTGAAGCAGGTACAGGGTCCTATGGCTACACCTTC.

The V gene is TRBV19, the J gene TRBJ1-1, with 7 nucleotides matching TRBD1. The V gene end was trimmed by 9 bases and the J gene end by 6 bases; junction bases not matched to a gene: 16. The CDR3 extends over 15 amino acids. Per the germline V gene, CDR1 is LNHDA and CDR2 is SQIVND (reference sequence). This CDR3 reads CASRAGRGLSPEAFF. CDR3 coding DNA: TGTGCCAGCAGAGCGGGCAGGGGGTTGTCTCCTGAAGCTTTCTTT.

This clone was counted only a few times. The V gene is TRBV6-5, the J gene TRBJ1-2; 7 nucleotides agree with TRBD1. The CDR3 covers 13 residues. The germline CDR1 and CDR2 sequences are MNHEY and SVGAGI. J was trimmed by 2 bases and V by 6 bases; bases with no gene match: 3. The CDR3 DNA is TGTGCCAGCAGCCGACAGGGCAACTATGGCTACACCTTC. It yields the protein CASSRQGNYGYTF.

This clone has more than one count but fewer than ten. The chain recombines TRBV5-8 with TRBJ1-2, with 7 bases identical to TRBD1. CDR1 SGHTS and CDR2 YDEGEE come from the germline V gene. This CDR3 spans 15 amino acids. V lost 4 bases to trimming and J lost 4 bases; unmatched junction nucleotides: 10. CDR3 coding DNA: TGTGCCAGCAGCGCAGGGGGTAGCCCTACCTATGGCTACACCTTC. Translation gives CASSAGGSPTYGYTF.

J is TRBJ1-1 and V is TRBV9; TRBD1 matches 7 bases. Trimming took 1 base from V and 10 from J; bases not matched to a gene: 16. This CDR3 is 16 amino acids long. The germline gives CDR1 SGDLS, CDR2 YYNGEE. The CDR3 region is CASSVLENTRQGPAFF. DNA for the CDR3: TGTGCCAGCAGCGTACTCGAAAATACCCGACAGGGTCCAGCTTTCTTT. Combining the CDR3 with reference TRBV9 and TRBJ1-1 gives the whole variable domain DSGVTQTPKHLITATGQRVTLRCSPRSGDLSVYWYQQSLDQGLQFLIQYYNGEERAKGNILERFSAQQFPDLHSELNLSSLELGDSALYFCASSVLENTRQGPAFFGQGTRLTVV.

This sequence joins TRBV4-1 and TRBJ2-5; D ambiguous. V was pared by 1 base and J by 1 base, with 7 bases between. The CDR3 is 14 residues long. Germline CDR1 is MGHRA and CDR2 is YSYEKL. CDR3 loop: CASSQVALQETQYF. For the CDR3, the DNA is TGCGCCAGCAGCCAAGTGGCCCTCCAAGAGACCCAGTACTTC.

J is TRBJ2-7 and V is TRBV5-1; D not certain. Trimming pared 1 base from V and 6 bases from J, leaving 14 bases between. This CDR3 is 14 amino acids long. Looked up from germline, CDR1 is SGHRS and CDR2 is YFSETQ. The CDR3 sequence is CASSLRGPQGEQYF. In DNA form, the CDR3 reads TGCGCCAGCAGCTTGAGAGGACCCCAAGGCGAGCAGTACTTC.